One sample yielded the 14 T cell receptor beta chains listed below, sequenced in a study of T-cell reconstitution after alpha-beta-depleted transplantation in children. Unique molecular identifiers tagged the TCRbeta library. MiXCR was run by TCRdb on the PCR reads, yielding one entry per CDR3 protein. In the table there are about 830,000 distinct CDR3 sequences, approximately 15% of which are singletons. This material consisted of PBMCs, mostly from graft donor cells, taken 360 days after TCRalphabeta/CD19-depleted stem cell transplant. The receptors derive from a male patient between 5 and 17 years old who had a stem cell transplant for acute lymphoblastic leukemia, so the T cells may come from the graft donor.

This clonotype was found a few times. CDR3 bases: TGTGCCAGCAGCTTAGATGGACTCATACTAGGGACTAGCACAGATACGCAGTATTTT. It yields the protein CASSLDGLILGTSTDTQYF. The chain couples TRBV7-8 to TRBJ2-3, with a tentative D call TRBD2 (6 bases). V was clipped by 1 base and J by 0 bases, with 20 bases between them. The CDR3 totals 19 residues. Per germline, CDR1 SGHVS and CDR2 FQNEAQ.

V and J are TRBV11-2 and TRBJ1-1, with D uncertain. CDR1 is SGHAT, CDR2 FQNNGV, per germline. This CDR3 has 15 residues. V dropped 1 base and J dropped 0 bases, with 9 bases sitting between them. As DNA, the CDR3 is TGTGCCAGCAGCTTAGGGGTGGCCATGAACACTGAAGCTTTCTTT. This codes for CASSLGVAMNTEAFF.

This clonotype was seen many times. The rearrangement joins TRBV5-1 to TRBJ2-1; D is unresolved. CDR3 length equals 15 residues. The V and J ends lost 3 bases and 0 bases respectively, with 10 bases between them. The germline CDR1 and CDR2 sequences are SGHRS and YFSETQ. The CDR3 bases are TGCGCCAGCAGCTCGACCCCGAGCTCCTACAATGAGCAGTTCTTC. It is translated as CASSSTPSSYNEQFF. Looking up the rest from reference TRBV5-1 and TRBJ2-1 gives the full variable domain: KAGVTQTPRYLIKTRGQQVTLSCSPISGHRSVSWYQQTPGQGLQFLFEYFSETQRNKGNFPGRFSGRQFSNSRSEMNVSTLELGDSALYLCASSSTPSSYNEQFFGPGTRLTVL.

J is TRBJ2-2 and V is TRBV9, with a possible D match to TRBD2 (5 bases). Germline CDR1 and CDR2: SGDLS and YYNGEE. V shed 0 bases and J shed 5 bases, with 8 bases lying between them. This CDR3 is 14 amino acids long. Here the CDR3 reads CASSVVGGTGELFF. The CDR3 bases are TGTGCCAGCAGCGTAGTTGGAGGAACCGGGGAGCTGTTTTTT.

The chain employs TRBV21-1 and TRBJ2-3; the D segment call TRBD2 is taken from the table without a DNA check. TRBV21-1 is a documented pseudogene. The CDR3 sequence is 16 residues long. The CDR3 bases are TGTGCCAGCAGCAAAGTGCGGGGCGGGAGAGGAGATACGCAGTATTTT. Translation gives CASSKVRGGRGDTQYF.

This clonotype was seen only a few times. The CDR3 DNA follows: TGTGCCAGCAGTACCACCGCGTTTGGGGATACGCAGTATTTT. Translated: CASSTTAFGDTQYF. V gene TRBV27 combines with J gene TRBJ2-3; D is uncertain. Germline V gives CDR1 MNHEY, CDR2 SMNVEV (reference sequence). V was shortened by 5 bases and J by 6 bases, with 15 bases between the two germline ends. The CDR3 has 14 amino acids.

The table lists this clonotype with a few counts. J is TRBJ2-1 and V is TRBV3-1; 11 positions agree with TRBD2. This CDR3 is built from 17 residues. V dropped 1 base and J dropped 4; count of bases not matched to a gene: 6. Germline V gives CDR1 LGHDT, CDR2 YNNKEL (reference sequence). CDR3 nucleotides: TGTGCCAGCAGCCAAGTCACTAGCGGGAGAGAATACAATGAGCAGTTCTTC. Translated, it gives CASSQVTSGREYNEQFF.

In nucleotides, the CDR3 is TGCAGTGCTAGTGCGGGACTCGGAAATGAGCAGTTCTTC. Translation gives CSASAGLGNEQFF. The chain combines TRBV20-1 with TRBJ2-1; perhaps TRBD2 as D (6 bases). V lost 3 bases to trimming and J lost 7 bases, with 13 bases between them. CDR3 size: 13 residues. CDR1 DFQATT and CDR2 SNEGSKA come from the germline V gene (reference sequence).

This clonotype showed up just a few times. The chain combines TRBV24-1 with TRBJ2-2, with D perhaps TRBD2 (6 bases). Per the germline V gene, CDR1 is KGHDR and CDR2 is SFDVKD. The germline V and J ends were trimmed by 7 bases and 3 bases, with 11 bases remaining between them. The CDR3 extends over 14 amino acids. The CDR3 coding sequence is TGTGCCACCAGAGGAGGGGTAGACACCGGGGAGCTGTTTTTT. It encodes CATRGGVDTGELFF.

The CDR3 region has the DNA TGTGCCACCAGTGACACACTAGCGGGATTATTTCATGAGCAGTTCTTC. Translating it yields CATSDTLAGLFHEQFF. The V gene is TRBV24-1, the J gene TRBJ2-1; 10 bases are a match to TRBD2. Germline trimming cut 4 bases from V and 8 bases from J; bases unmatched to any gene: 10. CDR3 length equals 16 residues. Germline V gene sequence: CDR1 KGHDR, CDR2 SFDVKD.

The table lists this clonotype with a few counts. The rearrangement uses TRBV10-3 and TRBJ2-5; 8 bases agree with TRBD2. This CDR3 has 15 residues. Germline V CDR1 and CDR2: ENHRY, SYGVKD. The junction had 6 bases not matched to a gene; V was cut back by 2 bases and J by 4 bases. The CDR3 bases are TGTGCCATCAGTGAGGAGAGCGGGAGTCGAGAGACCCAGTACTTC. The encoded protein is CAISEESGSRETQYF.

The V call is TRBV11-1, the J call TRBJ2-1; 7 bases are a match to TRBD2. The CDR3 covers 18 residues. The ends lost 3 bases at V and 5 bases at J; junction bases unmatched: 16. Germline V gives CDR1 SGHAT, CDR2 FQDESV (reference sequence). The CDR3 bases are TGTGCCAGCAGCTTCGGACTAGGCATTGTCCGCATGAACAATGAGCAGTTCTTC. Translation: CASSFGLGIVRMNNEQFF.

This clonotype was detected ten times or more. The chain recombines TRBV5-1 with TRBJ2-1; 9 nucleotides agree with TRBD2. J was trimmed by 3 bases and V by 4 bases; bases with no gene match: 5. The CDR3 sequence is 15 residues long. The germline gives CDR1 SGHRS, CDR2 YFSETQ. CDR3 loop: CASSPASGVYNEQFF. Written as DNA, the CDR3 is TGCGCCAGCAGCCCAGCTAGCGGGGTCTACAATGAGCAGTTCTTC.

This clonotype was detected many times. J is TRBJ1-1 and V is TRBV4-1; D might be TRBD1 (5 bases). CDR1 MGHRA and CDR2 YSYEKL come from the germline V gene. This CDR3 is 12 amino acids long. Trimming pared 3 bases from V and 5 bases from J, leaving 7 bases between. CDR3 bases: TGCGCCAGCAGCCATGAGGGGACTGAAGCTTTCTTT. It is translated as CASSHEGTEAFF.